The entry below describes one TCR beta chain. After removal of 1 base from V and 3 bases from J, the junction contained 7 bases not matched to a gene. The CDR3 consists of 15 residues. Germline values: CDR1 SQVTM, CDR2 ANQGSEA. It was genomic DNA that served as the template for profiling TCR beta VDJ and CDR3. Each CDR3 protein gets one entry after TCRdb re-called the reads with MiXCR. The sample shows 190,000 or so distinct CDR3 sequences, under 50% of them seen only once. This sample was taken from a study of CD8+CD57+ T cells in acquired aplastic anemia. Flow cytometry had shown expanded CD8+CD57+ cells in the patients chosen for sequencing. Diagnosis of severe acquired aplastic anemia applied to all patients.

This chain links TRBV29-1 with TRBJ2-3; 7 bases align to TRBD2. Sequences were obtained from sorted CD4+, CD8+, or CD8+CD57+ T cells (not recorded which) from PBMCs. The sequence was obtained from a human donor with aplastic anemia. CDR3 region: CSVEVEGGRTDTQYF. The CDR3 coding sequence is TGCAGCGTTGAAGTCGAGGGCGGGAGAACAGATACGCAGTATTTT.